These T cell receptor beta chains were read from a single sample in a study of human T cells and chemical hapten exposure. TCRdb redid the calling of the RACE reads with MiXCR, one entry per CDR3 protein. This table has 95,000 or so distinct CDR3 sequences, roughly an eighth appearing once. The material was whole blood, obtained in connection with sensitization to the hapten diphenylcyclopropenone (DPC). The receptors derive from a woman aged 40-49 years with alopecia areata. Some clones in this sample may be carry-over from other donors' samples. CDR3s include the opening cysteine and the closing phenylalanine or tryptophan. The order of the fields is clone size, CDR3 length, J gene, D gene, V gene, CDR3 protein, CDR3 DNA. A D gene is named only where the DNA matches it firmly. Size is stated for part of the rows, as once, few or many counts, or as a class when the clone is expanded.

>many|13|TRBJ1-3|NA|TRBV12-3/TRBV12-4
CASSISPGNTIYF
TGTGCCAGCAGTATCTCGCCAGGAAACACCATATATTTT
>NA|15|TRBJ2-7|TRBD2|TRBV12-3/TRBV12-4
CASSPIAGGFNEQYF
TGTGCCAGCAGTCCTATAGCGGGAGGGTTCAACGAGCAGTACTTC
>NA|11|TRBJ2-7|NA|TRBV5-6
CASSLSDEQYF
TGTGCCAGCAGCCTCAGCGACGAGCAGTACTTC
>NA|14|TRBJ2-7|NA|TRBV7-8
CASSMDGGLYEQYF
TGTGCCAGCAGCATGGACGGGGGGCTGTACGAGCAGTACTTC
>once|14|TRBJ2-3|NA|TRBV20-1
CSAPMGGGTDTQYF
TGCAGTGCGCCCATGGGGGGTGGCACAGATACGCAGTATTTT
>many|14|TRBJ2-5|NA|TRBV29-1
CSVANGVKRETQYF
TGCAGCGTTGCTAACGGAGTCAAGCGGGAGACCCAGTACTTC
>few|16|TRBJ1-2|TRBD1|TRBV29-1
CSVEGQGPNLNYGYTF
TGCAGCGTTGAAGGACAGGGCCCGAATCTAAACTATGGCTACACCTTC
>NA|17|TRBJ2-3|TRBD2|TRBV10-3
CAISESPSGASTDTQYF
TGTGCCATCAGTGAGTCCCCCAGCGGGGCCAGCACAGATACGCAGTATTTT
>many|14|TRBJ1-2|TRBD1|TRBV29-1
CSVVGTGDDYGYTF
TGCAGCGTTGTTGGGACAGGGGATGACTATGGCTACACCTTC
>many|11|TRBJ2-3|NA|TRBV28
CASSRTDTQYF
TGTGCCAGCAGTCGTACAGATACGCAGTATTTT
>few|21|TRBJ2-1|TRBD2|TRBV20-1
CSARALAGPPGTSNLYNEQFF
TGCAGTGCTAGAGCTCTAGCGGGGCCCCCCGGCACCAGTAACCTCTACAATGAGCAGTTCTTC
>many|13|TRBJ2-7|NA|TRBV29-1
CSAVGSLFDEQYF
TGCAGCGCTGTCGGATCCCTGTTCGACGAGCAGTACTTC
>many|15|TRBJ1-1|TRBD1|TRBV7-9
CASSSFQGAGTEAFF
TGTGCCAGCAGCTCTTTCCAGGGGGCCGGCACTGAAGCTTTCTTT
>few|13|TRBJ1-2|NA|TRBV29-1
CSVEDLPGGGYTF
TGCAGCGTTGAAGATCTCCCCGGCGGGGGCTACACCTTC
>many|15|TRBJ2-5|TRBD2|TRBV7-9
CASSLLGSGTETQYF
TGTGCCAGCAGCTTATTAGGTAGCGGGACGGAGACCCAGTACTTC